Listed below are T cell receptor beta chains from one sample, sequenced in a study of blood T cell repertoires in COVID-19. Sequenced by immunoSEQ multiplex PCR; TCRdb stores in-frame clones only, minus some. The sample lists around 220,000 clones; approximately 86% were seen once. Sequenced material: PBMCs or T cells enriched from blood (not recorded which). These receptors were obtained from a woman younger than 45 with acute COVID-19. Both conserved end residues are part of each CDR3. D genes are given only for firm matches. Size values are once, few and many counts, or a class for expanded clones, and some rows have none.

clone size,V gene,J gene,CDR3 length,D gene,CDR3 DNA,CDR3 protein
NA,TRBV5-5,TRBJ1-2,15,TRBD1,TGTGCCAGCAGCCTCACAGGGGGCTCTAACTATGGCTACACCTTC,CASSLTGGSNYGYTF
NA,TRBV3-1/TRBV3-2,TRBJ2-7,15,NA,TGTGCCAGCAGCCAACCTGGGACTCCTTCCTACGAGCAGTACTTC,CASSQPGTPSYEQYF
NA,TRBV19,TRBJ2-1,19,TRBD2,TGTGCCAGTAGTATACGTAGGCGGGGGGCCCCCTTACCCTACAATGAGCAGTTCTTC,CASSIRRRGAPLPYNEQFF
NA,TRBV29-1,TRBJ2-2,14,TRBD2,TGCAGCGTTTCTAGCGGGGGGGACACCGGGGAGCTGTTTTTT,CSVSSGGDTGELFF
NA,TRBV2,TRBJ1-6,16,NA,TGTGCCAGCAGTCAGATGGGGCAGGGTTTAAATTCACCCCTCCACTTT,CASSQMGQGLNSPLHF
many,TRBV2,TRBJ1-6,16,TRBD1,TGTGCCAGCAGAGGAGCCGGGACAGCAAATAATTCACCCCTCCACTTT,CASRGAGTANNSPLHF
NA,TRBV5-4,TRBJ1-2,13,TRBD1,TGTGCCAGCAGCTTGGGACAGGGTGTTAGCTACACCTTC,CASSLGQGVSYTF
few,TRBV28,TRBJ2-1,15,NA,TGTGCCAGCAAAGGGGCTGAGCGGGCGGGCTATGAGCAGTTCTTC,CASKGAERAGYEQFF
NA,TRBV7-2,TRBJ2-2,16,TRBD2,TGTGCCAGCACCCCGGGACTAGGCTTTAACACCGGGGAGCTGTTTTTT,CASTPGLGFNTGELFF
NA,TRBV30,TRBJ1-1,17,TRBD1,TGTGCCTGGAGTCCGGGACAGGGGATCGTACGGAACACTGAAGCTTTCTTT,CAWSPGQGIVRNTEAFF
NA,TRBV3-1/TRBV3-2,TRBJ2-7,17,NA,TGTGCCAGCAGCCAAGAGTTGCCCGGGCTGTCTACGGGGGAGCAGTACTTC,CASSQELPGLSTGEQYF
few,TRBV7-8,TRBJ1-1,13,NA,TGTGCCAGCAGTGCCAGGGTTAACACTGAAGCTTTCTTT,CASSARVNTEAFF
once,TRBV20-1,TRBJ1-2,11,TRBD1,TGCAGTGCTAGGACAGGGCATGGCTACACCTTC,CSARTGHGYTF
NA,TRBV7-9,TRBJ2-7,12,NA,TGTGCCAGCAGCACGGACAGAAACGAGCAGTACTTC,CASSTDRNEQYF
NA,TRBV12-3/TRBV12-4,TRBJ2-7,12,TRBD2,TGTGCCAGCAGTTTCCGGACTAGCGAGCAGTACTTC,CASSFRTSEQYF
NA,TRBV11-2,TRBJ2-3,19,TRBD2,TGTGCCAGCAGCTCGGGGGGGACGCGAAGCCCAACGGCTACAGATACGCAGTATTTT,CASSSGGTRSPTATDTQYF
NA,TRBV24-1,TRBJ1-2,15,TRBD1,TGTGCCACCAGTGATTCCCGGGACAGCATCTATGGCTACACCTTC,CATSDSRDSIYGYTF
once,TRBV6-5,TRBJ1-3,13,NA,TGTGCCAGCGAAGGGGGTACTGGAAACACCATATATTTT,CASEGGTGNTIYF
NA,TRBV6-5,TRBJ2-2,14,TRBD2,TGTGCCGCTAGACTAGCGGGAAACACCGGGGAGCTGTTTTTT,CAARLAGNTGELFF
NA,TRBV6-5,TRBJ1-6,16,NA,TGTGCCAGCAGTTACTCGAGTCTGCCCATGGTCTCACCCCTCCACTTT,CASSYSSLPMVSPLHF
once,TRBV19,TRBJ2-3,15,NA,TGTGCCAGTAGTTCTCCGGGACACCTTGGGAATACGCAGTATTTT,CASSSPGHLGNTQYF
NA,TRBV12-3/TRBV12-4,TRBJ1-2,12,NA,TGTGCCAGCAGTTTAGGGGCCACTGGCTACACCTTC,CASSLGATGYTF
NA,TRBV7-6,TRBJ2-1,13,TRBD2,TGTGCCAGCAGCCTCGGACTAGCGGGTGAGCAGTTCTTC,CASSLGLAGEQFF
NA,TRBV14,TRBJ2-5,16,TRBD2,TGTGCCAGCAGCCAAGACTGGCTAGCGGGGCAAGAGACCCAGTACTTC,CASSQDWLAGQETQYF
once,TRBV28,TRBJ1-1,12,NA,TGTGCCAGCAGTTTGGCGAACACTGAAGCTTTCTTT,CASSLANTEAFF
NA,TRBV5-6,TRBJ1-5,14,NA,TGTGCCAGCAGCTTCTCAGGGGCCCATCAGCCCCAGCATTTT,CASSFSGAHQPQHF
NA,TRBV5-4,TRBJ1-2,13,NA,TGTGCCAGCAGCCAGGCCAGCCGTCTTGGCTACACCTTC,CASSQASRLGYTF
NA,TRBV5-5,TRBJ1-5,16,TRBD1,TGTGCCAGCAGCCCTAGAACAGGGGCGGTCAATCAGCCCCAGCATTTT,CASSPRTGAVNQPQHF
NA,TRBV30,TRBJ2-7,12,TRBD2,TGTGCCTGGAGTGTCGGGGGGTACGAGCAGTACTTC,CAWSVGGYEQYF
NA,TRBV5-1,TRBJ2-4,14,TRBD1,TGCGCCAGCAGCGCGGGACAGGGGAAAAACATTCAGTACTTC,CASSAGQGKNIQYF
NA,TRBV11-3,TRBJ2-1,18,TRBD2,TGTGCCAGCAGCCCTGGACTAGCGGGGGGCAGCTCCTACAATGAGCAGTTCTTC,CASSPGLAGGSSYNEQFF
NA,TRBV28,TRBJ1-1,14,TRBD1,TGTGCCAGCAGTTCCAGGGACAGGGGTACTGAAGCTTTCTTT,CASSSRDRGTEAFF